The clone carrying this TCR beta chain has only one observation. The sample originates from a study of CD8+CD57+ T cells in acquired aplastic anemia. By flow cytometry, patients selected for sequencing had shown an expansion of CD8+CD57+ cells. Genomic DNA served as template for TCR beta VDJ and CDR3 profiling. TCRdb re-called the reads through MiXCR, storing one row per CDR3 protein. The sample has more than 150,000 distinct CDR3 sequences, over 40% seen once. The CDR3 length is 14 residues. Germline trimming cut 8 bases from V and 6 bases from J; bases unmatched to any gene: 10. CDR1 and CDR2 (germline): SNHLY, FYNNEI.

The chain is built from TRBV2 and TRBJ1-2, with 9 bases fitting TRBD1. The receptor's source is a human donor with aplastic anemia. The sample was sorted CD4+, CD8+, or CD8+CD57+ T cells (not recorded which) from PBMCs. CDR3 region: CASALGDRVNGYTF. The CDR3 DNA reads TGTGCCAGCGCCTTAGGGGACAGGGTAAATGGCTACACCTTC.